This T cell receptor beta chain was retrieved from a study of OX40 agonist ivuxolimab in advanced cancers. The CDR3 consists of 15 residues. Germline loops: CDR1 SEHNR, CDR2 FQNEAQ (reference sequence). Trimming at V came to 1 base and at J to 9 bases, leaving 8 bases not matched to a gene. Method: immunoSEQ multiplex PCR; TCRdb's copy keeps in-frame clones and lacks some. The data hold roughly 50,000 clones, with approximately 90% observed a single time. Sequenced material: CD4+ or CD8+ T cells sorted from blood, taken in a trial of the OX40 agonist ivuxolimab. The rearrangement joins TRBV7-9 to TRBJ2-1, with 8 bases that match TRBD2. The receptor was isolated from an adult with an advanced solid tumor such as melanoma, head and neck, liver or kidney cancer. The CDR3 region has the DNA TGTGCCAGCAGCTTAGTATCCGGGACTAGTGGTGAGCAGTTCTTC. Translating it yields CASSLVSGTSGEQFF.